The 12 T cell receptor beta chains in this list originate from one sample, sequenced in a study of blood T cell repertoires in COVID-19. Only in-frame clones appear in the TCRdb table, and some are missing; sequencing was by immunoSEQ multiplex PCR. The sample includes some 120,000 clones, around 88% of them seen just once. Sequencing was carried out using peripheral blood. Every receptor here comes from an elderly man with active or convalescent COVID-19.

This clone was seen just once. The rearrangement joins TRBV5-1 to TRBJ1-1; 7 bases fit TRBD1. CDR1 is SGHRS, CDR2 YFSETQ, per germline. The CDR3 consists of 14 residues. J gave up 3 bases and V 2 bases, and 4 bases lay outside the gene matches. The CDR3 DNA follows: TGCGCCAGCAGCTTACAGGGGCAGGACACTGAAGCTTTCTTT. As protein: CASSLQGQDTEAFF.

V is TRBV7-9 and J is TRBJ2-3; D perhaps matches TRBD1 (8 bases). In germline, CDR1 is SEHNR, CDR2 FQNEAQ (reference sequence). V lost 4 bases and J lost 2, with 16 bases in between. The CDR3 is 16 residues long. The CDR3 region has the DNA TGTGCCAGCAGCTACGGACAGGGAGGGACCACAGATACGCAGTATTTT. Translating gives CASSYGQGGTTDTQYF.

The chain employs TRBV5-5 and TRBJ2-3, with 8 nucleotides matching TRBD1. The CDR3 has 16 amino acids. With V trimmed by 4 bases and J by 0 bases, 7 bases remained unmatched. The germline V gene has CDR1 SGHKS and CDR2 YYEKEE (reference sequence). CDR3 residues: CASSRRRQGSTDTQYF. CDR3 DNA sequence: TGTGCCAGCAGCCGGAGGAGACAGGGGAGCACAGATACGCAGTATTTT.

V usage is TRBV9 and J usage is TRBJ2-1; D call uncertain. With 4 bases removed from V and 3 bases from J, the gap between germline ends came to 14 bases. CDR3 size: 15 residues. Per the germline V gene, CDR1 is SGDLS and CDR2 is YYNGEE. CDR3 region: CASSPFRVLYNEQFF. The CDR3, as DNA: TGTGCCAGCAGCCCATTCCGGGTACTCTACAATGAGCAGTTCTTC.

This chain joins TRBV10-2 and TRBJ2-7; TRBD2 matches 11 bases. Germline CDR1 reads WSHSY; CDR2 reads SAAADI. The V segment lost 8 bases and the J segment 4 bases; nucleotides outside the gene matches: 10. CDR3 length: 15 residues. The CDR3 protein is CASSPTSGALYEQYF. The DNA of the CDR3 is TGCGCCAGCTCCCCGACTAGCGGGGCCTTATACGAGCAGTACTTC.

This clone appeared a few times. The chain couples TRBV18 to TRBJ1-6, with 10 positions matching TRBD1. Trimming cost V 2 bases and J 10 bases; bases outside gene matches: 8. Germline V lookup: CDR1 KGHSH, CDR2 LQKENI. The CDR3 covers 16 residues. CDR3 coding DNA: TGTGCCAGCTCACCAGCCTGGACAGGGGGGGGGTCACCCCTCCACTTT. Its translation: CASSPAWTGGGSPLHF.

This chain links TRBV7-9 with TRBJ2-5, with D possibly matching TRBD2 (6 bases). The CDR3 has 13 amino acids. Germline CDR1 SEHNR, CDR2 FQNEAQ (reference sequence). The V gene lost 5 bases and the J gene lost 5 bases, with 12 bases spanning the gap. The CDR3 DNA sequence: TGTGCCAGCAGCATGACTAGTAGGGAGACCCAGTACTTC. Translation gives CASSMTSRETQYF.

This clone showed up just once. The chain couples TRBV7-3 to TRBJ2-7; D remains unclear. Germline values: CDR1 SGHTA, CDR2 FQGTGA. The V gene lost 6 bases and the J gene lost 5 bases, with 14 bases spanning the gap. The length of the CDR3 is 13 residues. The CDR3 is CASSRSSGHEQYF. CDR3 nucleotide sequence: TGTGCCAGCAGTCGCTCTTCTGGGCACGAGCAGTACTTC. The full variable domain, completed using reference TRBV7-3 and TRBJ2-7, is GAGVSQTPSNKVTEKGKYVELRCDPISGHTALYWYRQSLGQGPEFLIYFQGTGAADDSGLPNDRFFAVRPEGSVSTLKIQRTERGDSAVYLCASSRSSGHEQYFGPGTRLTVT.

This chain joins TRBV6-1 and TRBJ2-3, with 7 bases fitting TRBD2. V trimming: 2 bases; J trimming: 2 bases; junction bases outside the gene matches: 10. CDR3 length equals 17 residues. Germline V gene sequence: CDR1 MNHNS, CDR2 SASEGT. As DNA, the CDR3 is TGTGCCAGCAGTGAAACTTCTAGCGGATCGACCACAGATACGCAGTATTTT. Translation: CASSETSSGSTTDTQYF.

This chain uses TRBV18 with TRBJ1-1, with a weak D call TRBD1 (5 bases). CDR3 size: 15 residues. V dropped 2 bases and J dropped 1 base, with 11 bases sitting between them. Germline CDR1 reads KGHSH; CDR2 reads LQKENI. The CDR3 coding sequence is TGTGCCAGCTCACCAATGCGACAGACGAACACTGAAGCTTTCTTT. It encodes CASSPMRQTNTEAFF.

The rearrangement uses TRBV14 and TRBJ2-5; 8 bases match TRBD1. Germline CDR1 is SGHDN and CDR2 is FVKESK. Trimming removed 6 bases from V and 5 bases from J; junction bases left unmatched: 5. The CDR3 covers 13 residues. The CDR3 nucleotides are TGTGCCAGCAGACCAGGGGGCGGGGAGACCCAGTACTTC. Translated, it gives CASRPGGGETQYF.

CDR3 coding DNA: TGCGCCAGCAGCTTGACTAGCGGGGGGGCCGCTAATGGCGGGGAGCTGTTTTTT. It specifies CASSLTSGGAANGGELFF. This sequence joins TRBV5-1 and TRBJ2-2; 13 nucleotides align to TRBD2. This CDR3 is built from 18 residues. Per the germline V gene, CDR1 is SGHRS and CDR2 is YFSETQ. V gave up 1 base and J gave up 7 bases; unmatched junction bases: 10.